The clone carrying this T cell receptor (beta chain) has a handful of counts. CDR1 is MNHNS and CDR2 is SASEGT in the germline V gene. The CDR3 is 13 amino acids. V lost 2 bases to trimming and J lost 9 bases, with 11 bases between them. The source of the sample is a study of CD8 T cells in ankylosing spondylitis. TCRdb independently ran MiXCR on the 5' RACE reads; one entry per CDR3 protein. The table records tens of thousands of distinct CDR3 sequences, around 25% of them present only once. V gene TRBV6-1 combines with J gene TRBJ1-5; D not certain. The clonotype comes from a male donor with ankylosing spondylitis or in good health (not recorded which). Input material: blood, either unsorted or a sorted T cell fraction (not recorded which). This CDR3 is CASSETSSRPQHF. CDR3 nucleotide sequence: TGTGCCAGCAGTGAAACATCATCGAGGCCCCAGCATTTT.